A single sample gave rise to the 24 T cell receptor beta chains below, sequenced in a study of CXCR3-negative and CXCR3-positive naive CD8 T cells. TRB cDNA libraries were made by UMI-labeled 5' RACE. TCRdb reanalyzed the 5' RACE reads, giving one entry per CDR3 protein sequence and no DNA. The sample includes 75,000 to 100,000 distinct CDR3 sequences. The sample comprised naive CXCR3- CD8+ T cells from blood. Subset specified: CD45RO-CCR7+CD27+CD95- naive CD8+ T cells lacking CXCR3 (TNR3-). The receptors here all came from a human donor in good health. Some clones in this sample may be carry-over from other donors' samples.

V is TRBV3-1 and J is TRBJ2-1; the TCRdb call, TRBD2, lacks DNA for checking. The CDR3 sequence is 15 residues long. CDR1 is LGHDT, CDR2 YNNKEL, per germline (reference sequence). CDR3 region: CASSEGLADYNEQFF.

The CDR3 loop reads CASIPTRNTGELFF. The V call is TRBV23-1, the J call TRBJ2-2. TRBV23-1 is an ORF, with its function uncertain. The CDR3 covers 14 residues.

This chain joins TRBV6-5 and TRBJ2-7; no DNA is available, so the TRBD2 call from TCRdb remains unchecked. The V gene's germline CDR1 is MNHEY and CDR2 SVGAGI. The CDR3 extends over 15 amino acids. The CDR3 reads CASSPRGSGVYEQYF.

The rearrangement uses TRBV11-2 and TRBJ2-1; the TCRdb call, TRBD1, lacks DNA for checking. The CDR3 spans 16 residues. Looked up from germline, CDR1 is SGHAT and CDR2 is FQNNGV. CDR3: CASSLAGHYGANEQFF.

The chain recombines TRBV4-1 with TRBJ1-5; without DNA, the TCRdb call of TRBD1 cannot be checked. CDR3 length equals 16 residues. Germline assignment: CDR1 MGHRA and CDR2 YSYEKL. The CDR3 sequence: CASSQEDRGGDQPQHF.

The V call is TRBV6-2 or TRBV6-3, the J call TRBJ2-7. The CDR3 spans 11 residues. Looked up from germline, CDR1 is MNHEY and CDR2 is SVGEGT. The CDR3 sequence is CASSTPYEQYF.

The chain's CDR3 is CASSDAVAGRTDTQYF. This sequence joins TRBV2 and TRBJ2-3; there is no DNA to check the TCRdb D call of TRBD2. The CDR3 has 16 residues. The germline CDR1 and CDR2 sequences are SNHLY and FYNNEI.

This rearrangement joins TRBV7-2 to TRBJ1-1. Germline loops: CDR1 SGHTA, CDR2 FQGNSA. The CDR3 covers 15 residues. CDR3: CASSLTSGWNTEAFF. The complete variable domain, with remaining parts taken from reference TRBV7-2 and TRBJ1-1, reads GAGVSQSPSNKVTEKGKDVELRCDPISGHTALYWYRQSLGQGLEFLIYFQGNSAPDKSGLPSDRFSAERTGGSVSTLTIQRTQQEDSAVYLCASSLTSGWNTEAFFGQGTRLTVV.

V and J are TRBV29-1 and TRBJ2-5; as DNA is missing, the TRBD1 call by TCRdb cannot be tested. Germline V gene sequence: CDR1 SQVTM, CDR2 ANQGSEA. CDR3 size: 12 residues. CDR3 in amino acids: CSARGNQETQYF.

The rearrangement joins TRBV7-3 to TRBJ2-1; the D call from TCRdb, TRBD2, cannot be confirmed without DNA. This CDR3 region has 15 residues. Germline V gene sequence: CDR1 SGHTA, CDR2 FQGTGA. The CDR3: CASSSGLGGFNEQFF.

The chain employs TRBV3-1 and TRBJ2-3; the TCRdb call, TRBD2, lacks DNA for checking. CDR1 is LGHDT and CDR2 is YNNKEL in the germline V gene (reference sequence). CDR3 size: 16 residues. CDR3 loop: CASSRASGLNTDTQYF.

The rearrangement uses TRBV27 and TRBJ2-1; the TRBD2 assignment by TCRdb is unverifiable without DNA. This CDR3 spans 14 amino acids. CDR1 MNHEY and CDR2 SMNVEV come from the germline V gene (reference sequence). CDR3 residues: CASRRSGREGEQFF.

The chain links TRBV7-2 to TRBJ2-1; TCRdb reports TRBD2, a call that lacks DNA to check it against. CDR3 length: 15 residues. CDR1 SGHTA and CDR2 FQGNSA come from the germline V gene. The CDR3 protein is CASTPEGSSYNEQFF.

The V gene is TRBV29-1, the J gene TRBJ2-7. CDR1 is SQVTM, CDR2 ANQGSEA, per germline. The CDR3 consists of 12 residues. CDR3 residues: CSVVGVMSEQYF.

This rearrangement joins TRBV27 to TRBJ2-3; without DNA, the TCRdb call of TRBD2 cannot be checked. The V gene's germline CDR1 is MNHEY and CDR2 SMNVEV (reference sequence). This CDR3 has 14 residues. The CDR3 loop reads CASSPHASLGGQYF.

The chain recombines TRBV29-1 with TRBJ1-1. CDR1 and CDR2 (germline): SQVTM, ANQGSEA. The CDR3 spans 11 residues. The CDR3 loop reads CSVKGNTEAFF.

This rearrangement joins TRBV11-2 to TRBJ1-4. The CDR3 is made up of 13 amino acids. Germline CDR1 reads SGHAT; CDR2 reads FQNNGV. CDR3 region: CASSLVFREKLFF.

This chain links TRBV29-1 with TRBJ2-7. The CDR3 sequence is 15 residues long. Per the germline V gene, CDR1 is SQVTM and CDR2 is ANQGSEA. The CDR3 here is CSVEGPGQEAYEQYF.

CDR3: CASSLVAKGNEQFF. This chain uses TRBV7-2 with TRBJ2-1. The CDR3 contains 14 residues. The V gene's germline CDR1 is SGHTA and CDR2 FQGNSA.

This CDR3 is CASSLVGENYGYTF. This chain uses TRBV7-9 with TRBJ1-2. Germline assignment: CDR1 SEHNR and CDR2 FQNEAQ (reference sequence). CDR3 length: 14 amino acids. Together with reference TRBV7-9 and TRBJ1-2, the CDR3 gives the full variable domain: DTGVSQNPRHKITKRGQNVTFRCDPISEHNRLYWYRQTLGQGPEFLTYFQNEAQLEKSRLLSDRFSAERPKGSFSTLEIQRTEQGDSAMYLCASSLVGENYGYTFGSGTRLTVV.

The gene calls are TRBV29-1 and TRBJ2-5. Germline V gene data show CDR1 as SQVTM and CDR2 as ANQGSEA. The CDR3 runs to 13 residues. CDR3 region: CSAAEAYQETQYF.

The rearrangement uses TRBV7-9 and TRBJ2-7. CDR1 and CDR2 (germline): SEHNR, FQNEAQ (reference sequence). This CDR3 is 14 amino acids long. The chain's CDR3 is CASSSTGAPYEQYF.

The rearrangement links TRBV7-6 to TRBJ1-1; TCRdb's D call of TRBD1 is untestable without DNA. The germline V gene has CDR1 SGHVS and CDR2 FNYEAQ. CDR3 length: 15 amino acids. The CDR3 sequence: CASSARQGLNTEAFF.

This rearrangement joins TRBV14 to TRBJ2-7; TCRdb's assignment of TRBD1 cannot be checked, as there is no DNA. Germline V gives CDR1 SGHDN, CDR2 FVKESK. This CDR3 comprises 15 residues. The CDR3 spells CASSQGTGDSYEQYF.